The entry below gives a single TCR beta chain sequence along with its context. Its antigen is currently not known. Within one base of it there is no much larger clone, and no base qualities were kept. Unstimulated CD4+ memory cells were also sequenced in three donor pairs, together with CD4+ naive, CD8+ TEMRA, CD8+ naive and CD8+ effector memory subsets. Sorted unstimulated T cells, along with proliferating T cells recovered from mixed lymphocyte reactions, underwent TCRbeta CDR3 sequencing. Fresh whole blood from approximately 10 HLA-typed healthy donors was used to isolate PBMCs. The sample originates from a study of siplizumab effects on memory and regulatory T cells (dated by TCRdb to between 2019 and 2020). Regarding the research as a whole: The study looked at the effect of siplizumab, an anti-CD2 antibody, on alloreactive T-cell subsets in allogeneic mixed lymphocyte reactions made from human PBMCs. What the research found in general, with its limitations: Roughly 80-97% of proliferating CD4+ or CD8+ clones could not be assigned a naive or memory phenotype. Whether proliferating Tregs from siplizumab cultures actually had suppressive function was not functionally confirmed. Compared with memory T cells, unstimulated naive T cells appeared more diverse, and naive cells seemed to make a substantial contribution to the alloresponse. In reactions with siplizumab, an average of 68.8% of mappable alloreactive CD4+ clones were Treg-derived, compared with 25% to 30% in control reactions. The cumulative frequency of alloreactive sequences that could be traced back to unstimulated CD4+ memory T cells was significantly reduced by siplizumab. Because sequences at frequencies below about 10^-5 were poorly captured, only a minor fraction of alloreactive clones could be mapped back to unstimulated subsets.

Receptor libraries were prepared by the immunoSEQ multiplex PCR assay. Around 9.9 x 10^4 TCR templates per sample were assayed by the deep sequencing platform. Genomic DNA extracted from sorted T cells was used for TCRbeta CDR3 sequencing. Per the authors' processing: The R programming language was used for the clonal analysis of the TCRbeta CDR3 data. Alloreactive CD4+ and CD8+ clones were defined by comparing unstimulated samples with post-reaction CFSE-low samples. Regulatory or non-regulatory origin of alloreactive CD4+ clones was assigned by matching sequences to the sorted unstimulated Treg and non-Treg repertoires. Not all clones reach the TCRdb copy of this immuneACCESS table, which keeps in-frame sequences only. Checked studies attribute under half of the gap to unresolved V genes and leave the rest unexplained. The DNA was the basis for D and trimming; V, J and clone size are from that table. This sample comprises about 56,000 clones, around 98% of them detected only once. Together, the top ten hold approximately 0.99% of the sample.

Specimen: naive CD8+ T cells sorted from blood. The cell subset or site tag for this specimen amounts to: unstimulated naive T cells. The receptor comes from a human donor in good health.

At the DNA level, the sequence is TGTGCCAGCAGCCTAAGCGGAGATGAGCAGTTCTTC. Its translation is CASSLSGDEQFF. The sequence joins TRBV7-9 to TRBJ2-1, and possibly TRBD2, on 5 matching bases. CDR1 and CDR2 are read off the germline V gene (reference sequence) as SEHNR and FQNEAQ. The junction carries 10 bases between V and J, which are trimmed by 5 bases and 8 bases respectively. The CDR3 starts with the cysteine, ends with the phenylalanine, and has 12 residues. Only the CDR3 region is kept as DNA, spanning 36 bases read in frame from base 1. The variable domain in full, with residues beyond the CDR3 obtained from the reference TRBV7-9 and TRBJ2-1 genes, is DTGVSQNPRHKITKRGQNVTFRCDPISEHNRLYWYRQTLGQGPEFLTYFQNEAQLEKSRLLSDRFSAERPKGSFSTLEIQRTEQGDSAMYLCASSLSGDEQFFGPGTRLTVL.